Presented here are 27 T cell receptor beta chains from one specimen sequenced in a study of tumor and adjacent non-tumor tissue in lung cancer. TCRbeta libraries were built with three rounds of nested PCR, modified from ARM-PCR. TCRdb used MiXCR to reprocess the multiplex PCR reads, holding one entry per CDR3 protein. The sample lists more than 95,000 distinct CDR3 sequences, 66% occurring once. This sample's RNA came from whole unsorted tissue. The sample was lung tumor tissue. The receptor set was obtained from a man aged 30-40 years with non-small cell lung cancer.

With respect to this clonotype: Relative to the germline gene, one junction end is altered; a read error may explain this. The V and J genes are TRBV20-1 and TRBJ1-1, with D uncertain. Germline V gene lookup returns CDR1 DFQATT and CDR2 SNEGSKA (reference sequence). CDR3 length equals 11 residues. The CDR3 DNA reads as TGTAGTGCTACTTCTGTACCTGAAGCTTTCTTT. Protein: CSATSVPEAFF.

There are many counts of this clonotype. The genes are TRBV4-1 and TRBJ1-5; D is ambiguous. Deletions cut 0 bases from V and 6 bases from J, with 9 bases between. The CDR3 is made up of 14 amino acids. Germline loops: CDR1 MGHRA, CDR2 YSYEKL. The DNA for the CDR3 is TGCGCCAGCAGCCAAGATATCGGGAGTCAGCCCCAGCATTTT. This gives the protein CASSQDIGSQPQHF.

In the case of this clonotype: The CDR3 does not close with the conserved phenylalanine or tryptophan, likely indicating a read error. The rearrangement uses TRBV11-2 and TRBJ2-3; maybe TRBD2 (5 bases). This CDR3 spans 14 amino acids. Looked up from germline, CDR1 is SGHAT and CDR2 is FQNNGV. CDR3 DNA sequence: TGTGCCAGCAGCCGGGAACCGAGTCCAGATACTCAGTATTCT. Its translation is CASSREPSPDTQYS.

In regard to this clonotype: At one boundary the junction diverges from the germline segment, which might be a read error. V gene TRBV20-1 combines with J gene TRBJ2-7, with D perhaps matching TRBD1 or TRBD2 (7 bases each). Germline CDR1 reads DFQATT; CDR2 reads SNEGSKA (reference sequence). The CDR3 spans 14 residues. CDR3 nucleotides: TGCAGTGCTATAGAGACAGGGAGGGACTATGAGCGGTACTTC. Its protein product is CSAIETGRDYERYF.

The J gene is TRBJ1-6, the V gene TRBV5-4, with D possibly being TRBD1 (5 bases). Germline V CDR1 and CDR2: SGHNT, YYREEE (reference sequence). This CDR3 is built from 15 residues. The V end lost 3 bases, the J end lost 3 bases, and 10 bases lay between the germline ends. DNA of the CDR3: TGTGCCAGCAGCTCTAGCGGGGGCTATAATTCACCCCTCCACTTT. It codes for CASSSSGGYNSPLHF.

Only a few counts were recorded for this clonotype. Possible read error: a much larger clone is one base away. The chain uses TRBV20-1 and TRBJ2-5; TRBD2 agrees at 8 bases. CDR1 and CDR2 (germline): DFQATT, SNEGSKA (reference sequence). The CDR3 sequence is 11 residues long. The CDR3 DNA sequence: TGCAGCTTCCGGGGGGGCGAGACCCAGAACTTC. Its translation: CSFRGGETQNF.

Worth noting for this clonotype: The CDR3 end shows no conserved phenylalanine or tryptophan, and so a read error is likely. The chain uses TRBV25-1 and TRBJ2-3, with D hard to call. CDR3 size: 13 residues. Germline V gives CDR1 MGHDK, CDR2 SYGVNS. V lost 3 bases, J lost 2 bases, and 6 bases lay in between. CDR3 sequence (DNA): TGTGCCAGCAGTGAGGGCAACACAGATACGCAGTATCTT. This translates into CASSEGNTDTQYL.

Of note for this clonotype: A much larger clone is a single base away; this may be a read error. V is TRBV4-1 and J is TRBJ2-7; D not certain. Germline-derived CDR1 and CDR2 are MGHRA and YSYEKL. CDR3 length: 13 amino acids. Deletions cut 2 bases from V and 7 bases from J, with 12 bases between. CDR3 sequence reads: CASSQYRAREQYF. CDR3 sequence (DNA): TGCGCCAGCAGCCAATATCGGGCGAGAGAGCAGTACTTC.

This clonotype came up a few times. The junction departs from the called germline gene at one end, perhaps through a read error. J is TRBJ2-1 and V is TRBV12-3 or TRBV12-4; D is possibly TRBD1 (6 bases). The CDR3 contains 12 residues. The CDR3, as DNA: TGTGCTAGCAGAAACAGGGCGACTGGGCAGTTCTTC. Protein: CASRNRATGQFF.

With respect to this clonotype: One base away lies a much larger clone, so this may be a sequencing read error. The chain is built from TRBV10-3 and TRBJ2-2; 11 bases agree with TRBD2. The CDR3 spans 15 residues. CDR1 is ENHRY, CDR2 SYGVKD, per germline. DNA of the CDR3: TGTGCCATCGGCGGGACTAGCGGAAACACCGGGGAGCTGATTTTT. Protein: CAIGGTSGNTGELIF.

This clonotype has ten or more counts. This chain connects TRBV12-3 or TRBV12-4 to TRBJ2-1; 8 nucleotides agree with TRBD2. This CDR3 spans 16 amino acids. V shed 3 bases, J shed 8 bases, and the junction held 12 bases outside the gene matches. The CDR3 sequence: CASSLLRGGRRDEQFF. The DNA for the CDR3 is TGTGCCAGCAGTTTGCTAAGGGGCGGGAGGAGGGATGAGCAGTTCTTC.

About this clonotype itself: A read error may explain this, as a much larger clone is one base away. The V call is TRBV20-1, the J call TRBJ2-3, with 9 bases aligning to TRBD2. The CDR3 is 15 residues long. V gave up 6 bases and J gave up 5 bases; unmatched junction bases: 12. Germline V CDR1 and CDR2: DFQATT, SNEGSKA (reference sequence). CDR3 amino acids: CSAPPWLAGKDTQYF. The CDR3 DNA sequence: TGCAGTGCCCCGCCCTGGCTAGCGGGGAAAGATACGCAGTATTTT.

With regard to this clonotype: The CDR3 ends on some other residue instead of the conserved phenylalanine or tryptophan, so this is likely a read error. The J gene is TRBJ1-1, the V gene TRBV5-6; TRBD1 matches 7 bases. The CDR3 is 15 amino acids. CDR1 and CDR2 (germline): SGHDT, YYEEEE. CDR3 loop: CANSSTGVGNTEAFS. CDR3 DNA sequence: TGTGCCAACAGCTCTACAGGGGTAGGGAACACTGAAGCTTTCTCT.

V and J are TRBV11-2 and TRBJ2-7; TRBD1 is a possible D gene (5 bases). The CDR3 has 14 residues. Germline CDR1 and CDR2: SGHAT and FQNNGV. With 8 bases removed from V and 2 bases from J, the gap between germline ends came to 16 bases. The CDR3 region has the DNA TGTGCCAGCGGGCAGGGAACGACGGCCTACGAGCAGTACTTC. Translating gives CASGQGTTAYEQYF.

Points on this clonotype: Since a much larger clone is just one base distant, this may be a read error. The genes are TRBV10-3 and TRBJ2-2, with D perhaps TRBD2 (5 bases). The germline V gene has CDR1 ENHRY and CDR2 SYGVKD. CDR3 length equals 14 residues. The ends were cut back, 8 bases at V and 5 bases at J, with 15 bases in the middle. The CDR3 protein is CAIAGTEGTGELFF. CDR3 coding DNA: TGTGCCATCGCGGGCACGGAAGGAACCGGGGAGCTGTTTTTT.

This clonotype was recorded a few times. This chain connects TRBV28 to TRBJ1-1; D remains unclear. Germline CDR1 and CDR2: MDHEN and SYDVKM. The CDR3 sequence is 12 residues long. The V end was cut by 7 bases, the J end by 4 bases, with 10 bases between. The CDR3 loop reads CASTRFTTEAFF. The CDR3 DNA follows: TGTGCCAGCACCAGATTCACCACTGAAGCTTTCTTT.

A word on this clonotype: One junction end does not reproduce the germline sequence, and a read error may be involved. The rearrangement uses TRBV12-3 or TRBV12-4 and TRBJ2-1; TRBD2 is a possible D gene (6 bases). This CDR3 has 12 amino acids. The CDR3 loop reads CASSFSGDEQLF. CDR3 nucleotides: TGTGCCAGCAGTTTTTCGGGGGACGAACAGCTCTTC.

Comment on this clonotype: Possible read error: a much larger clone is one base away. The rearrangement joins TRBV20-1 to TRBJ2-7, with TRBD2 matching 7 bases. Germline assignment: CDR1 DFQATT and CDR2 SNEGSKA (reference sequence). The CDR3 has 13 residues. The CDR3 here is CSTSDWSSYEQYF. CDR3 DNA sequence: TGCAGTACTAGCGACTGGAGCTCCTACGAGCAGTACTTC.

At least ten counts were recorded for this clonotype. This chain connects TRBV29-1 to TRBJ1-4, with D perhaps TRBD1 (6 bases). The germline V gene encodes CDR1 SQVTM and CDR2 ANQGSEA. CDR3 length equals 14 residues. The ends were cut back, 4 bases at V and 10 bases at J, with 19 bases in the middle. The CDR3 DNA is TGCAGCGTTGGGAGGGGGGACAACTCGGGAAAACTGTTTTTT. Protein sequence: CSVGRGDNSGKLFF.

This clonotype was seen at least ten times. The chain carries TRBV12-3 or TRBV12-4 and TRBJ2-5; D is perhaps TRBD2 (6 bases). CDR3 size: 14 residues. V shed 2 bases and J shed 5 bases, with 12 bases lying between them. The CDR3 nucleotides are TGTGCCAGCAGTTTACGCGGGGTGGGGGAGACCCAGTACTTC. This gives the protein CASSLRGVGETQYF.

This clonotype was seen more than once but under ten times. One end of the junction varies from germline; a read error may be responsible. The V and J genes are TRBV29-1 and TRBJ1-2; D may be TRBD1 (6 bases). CDR1 is SQVTM, CDR2 ANQGSEA, per germline. The CDR3 is 15 residues long. The CDR3 sequence is CSVVVAGAILGDYTF. As DNA, the CDR3 is TGCAGCGTTGTTGTGGCAGGGGCGATCCTGGGAGACTACACCTTT.

A remark on this clonotype: The junction departs from the called germline gene at one end, perhaps through a read error. The rearrangement joins TRBV12-3 or TRBV12-4 to TRBJ2-7; TRBD2 matches 7 bases. This CDR3 spans 14 amino acids. The CDR3, as DNA: TGTACCAGCAGTTTTGCGGGGGACGACTACGAGCAGTATTTC. The encoded protein is CTSSFAGDDYEQYF.

Comment on this clonotype: Mismatch with germline at one junction end may stem from a read error. The CDR3 loop reads CSATSGEGSSTEAIF. The CDR3 DNA follows: TGCAGTGCGACCTCCGGCGAGGGCTCAAGCACTGAAGCTATCTTT. The chain employs TRBV20-1 and TRBJ1-1; no firm D call. Germline CDR1 and CDR2: DFQATT and SNEGSKA (reference sequence). The CDR3 runs to 15 residues.

As for this clonotype: A much larger clone sits a single nucleotide away, making a read error possible. The CDR3 carries no conserved terminal phenylalanine or tryptophan, so it likely arises from a read error. The DNA is omitted, as the CDR3 cannot be located on it reliably, and the CDR3 follows TCRdb's listing. This chain connects TRBV6-6 to TRBJ2-1; TRBD2, the table's D call, lacks a check against the DNA. The CDR3 is 13 amino acids in total, end residues counted. Germline V gives CDR1 MNHNY, CDR2 SVGAGI (reference sequence). The CDR3 loop reads CASSPAGGRGKFI.

This chain connects TRBV5-1 to TRBJ2-7, with 7 bases matching TRBD1. From germline, CDR1 is SGHRS and CDR2 YFSETQ. Germline trimming cut 10 bases from V and 5 bases from J; bases unmatched to any gene: 18. This CDR3 is 15 amino acids long. CDR3 residues: CALWPSGQHKDEQYF. The CDR3 region has the DNA TGCGCCCTATGGCCCTCGGGACAGCATAAAGACGAGCAGTACTTC.

As to this clonotype: The junction does not match germline at one end; this may be a read error. The chain has TRBV29-1 and TRBJ2-7; D is unresolved. The germline V gene has CDR1 SQVTM and CDR2 ANQGSEA. The CDR3 loop spans 12 amino acids. The CDR3 bases are TGCAGCCTCAGACTGAGCTCCTACGAACAGTACTTC. It translates to CSLRLSSYEQYF.

The table lists this clonotype with a count of one. The junction does not match germline at one end; this may be a read error. The chain carries TRBV4-2 and TRBJ2-7; D is unresolved. With the DNA end fitting TRBJ2-1 better, the J assignment may be wrong. CDR1 is LGHNA and CDR2 is YNFKEQ in the germline V gene. CDR3 length: 13 amino acids. This CDR3 reads CATSHAGYNEQFF. In DNA, the CDR3 is TGTGCCACCAGCCACGCCGGGTATAACGAGCAGTTCTTC.